One and the same sample provided the 27 T cell receptor beta chains below, sequenced in a study of blood T cell repertoires in COVID-19. Measured with immunoSEQ multiplex PCR; TCRdb has only the in-frame clones, and not every one. Among under 170,000 clones, 65% to 90% were seen once, and the ten largest hold more than 3%. Material for sequencing was peripheral blood. The origin of the receptors is a man between 65 and 79 years old with acute or convalescent COVID-19.

The CDR3 bases are TGTGCCACCGGACTAGCGGGAGGGAGGGGATTTTCGAACACCGGGGAGCTGTTTTTT. This gives the protein CATGLAGGRGFSNTGELFF. This chain uses TRBV2 with TRBJ2-2; 15 bases match TRBD2. Germline CDR1 reads SNHLY; CDR2 reads FYNNEI. The V segment lost 10 bases and the J segment 0 bases; nucleotides outside the gene matches: 12. The CDR3 sequence is 19 residues long. The whole variable domain, remainder taken from reference TRBV2 and TRBJ2-2, is EPEVTQTPSHQVTQMGQEVILRCVPISNHLYFYWYRQILGQKVEFLVSFYNNEISEKSEIFDDQFSVERPDGSNFTLKIRSTKLEDSAMYFCATGLAGGRGFSNTGELFFGEGSRLTVL.

V gene TRBV3-1 (or the pseudogene TRBV3-2) combines with J gene TRBJ1-6, with D unresolved. The CDR3 runs 12 residues. Germline-derived CDR1 and CDR2 are LGHDT and YNNKEL (reference sequence). Trimming removed 7 bases at V and 8 bases at J, with 9 bases between. CDR3 nucleotide sequence: TGTGCCAGCACGAGGGCTGATTCACCCCTCCACTTT. Translation gives CASTRADSPLHF.

This clone was seen once. This chain uses TRBV2 with TRBJ2-4; TRBD2 aligns across 11 bases. Unmatched junction bases numbered 10, after V lost 2 bases and J lost 1 base. This CDR3 comprises 19 residues. Germline V gene data show CDR1 as SNHLY and CDR2 as FYNNEI. The chain's CDR3 is CASSEPLAGGLRAKNIQYF. The CDR3 nucleotides read TGTGCCAGCAGTGAACCCCTAGCGGGAGGTCTACGGGCCAAAAACATTCAGTACTTC.

V is TRBV27 and J is TRBJ2-5; tentatively, D is TRBD1 (6 bases). The CDR3 covers 13 residues. Deletions cut 5 bases from V and 7 bases from J, with 14 bases between. Germline V gene sequence: CDR1 MNHEY, CDR2 SMNVEV (reference sequence). The CDR3 loop reads CASSTTGFGTQYF. The DNA of the CDR3 is TGTGCCAGCAGTACTACAGGGTTCGGGACCCAGTACTTC.

Ten or more counts support this clone. This chain connects TRBV28 to TRBJ2-4, with unresolved D. Germline V gene data show CDR1 as MDHEN and CDR2 as SYDVKM. V was clipped by 4 bases and J by 0 bases, with 10 bases between them. This CDR3 region has 15 residues. The CDR3 protein is CASSSDNLAKNIQYF. The CDR3 nucleotides are TGTGCCAGCAGTTCAGACAACCTAGCCAAAAACATTCAGTACTTC.

V and J are TRBV29-1 and TRBJ2-7, with 8 bases aligning to TRBD2. The V gene end was trimmed by 2 bases and the J gene end by 5 bases; junction bases not matched to a gene: 5. The CDR3 extends over 13 amino acids. CDR1 and CDR2 from the germline V gene are SQVTM and ANQGSEA. The CDR3 DNA reads as TGCAGCGTTGAAACGGGAGGGATAAACGAGCAGTACTTC. Amino acids: CSVETGGINEQYF.

V is TRBV18 and J is TRBJ2-7; 11 nucleotides match TRBD2. V trimming: 3 bases; J trimming: 2 bases; junction bases outside the gene matches: 0. Germline CDR1 reads KGHSH; CDR2 reads LQKENI. The CDR3 is made up of 14 amino acids. The DNA for the CDR3 is TGTGCCAGCTCACCGACTAGCGGGACCTACGAGCAGTACTTC. Translated, it gives CASSPTSGTYEQYF.

V gene TRBV28 combines with J gene TRBJ1-2; D possibly corresponds to TRBD1 (6 bases). The CDR3 totals 15 residues. Between the trimmed V and J ends, which lost 6 bases and 8 bases, there was a span of 22 bases. The germline CDR1 and CDR2 sequences are MDHEN and SYDVKM. As DNA, the CDR3 is TGTGCCAGCAGCTTAAAAGCAGGGGCAGGGCGAGGCTACACCTTC. Translated: CASSLKAGAGRGYTF.

This rearrangement joins TRBV9 to TRBJ1-4; TRBD1 might be the D (6 bases). V was trimmed by 2 bases and J by 1 base, leaving 12 bases between them. The CDR3 has 16 residues. Germline V CDR1 and CDR2: SGDLS, YYNGEE. Here the CDR3 DNA reads TGTGCCAGCAGCGTGGGGGCTGTTGGAACTAATGAAAAACTGTTTTTT. It encodes CASSVGAVGTNEKLFF. The full variable domain, rest sourced from reference TRBV9 and TRBJ1-4, is DSGVTQTPKHLITATGQRVTLRCSPRSGDLSVYWYQQSLDQGLQFLIQYYNGEERAKGNILERFSAQQFPDLHSELNLSSLELGDSALYFCASSVGAVGTNEKLFFGSGTQLSVL.

The J gene is TRBJ2-7, the V gene TRBV4-3; D perhaps matches TRBD1 (6 bases). CDR1 and CDR2 from the germline V gene are LGHNA and YSLEER. CDR3 length equals 14 residues. V lost 0 bases to trimming and J lost 4 bases, with 10 bases between them. The CDR3 sequence: CASSQEPQGYEQYF. The CDR3 DNA sequence: TGCGCCAGCAGCCAAGAGCCACAGGGATACGAGCAGTACTTC.

The chain uses TRBV3-1 (or the pseudogene TRBV3-2) and TRBJ2-7, with 8 bases lining up with TRBD1. J gave up 2 bases and V 1 base, and 7 bases lay outside the gene matches. The germline CDR1 and CDR2 sequences are LGHDT and YNNKEL (reference sequence). CDR3 length: 16 amino acids. The CDR3 DNA reads as TGTGCCAGCAGCCAAGCTAGGCAGGGGGCTACCTACGAGCAGTACTTC. Translation: CASSQARQGATYEQYF.

V gene TRBV6-5 combines with J gene TRBJ2-7; tentative D call: TRBD1 (5 bases). V was trimmed by 3 bases and J by 4 bases, leaving 7 bases between them. There are 12 residues in the CDR3. Germline V gene lookup returns CDR1 MNHEY and CDR2 SVGAGI. DNA of the CDR3: TGTGCCAGCAGTTATAGGGGTTACGAGCAGTACTTC. Its translation is CASSYRGYEQYF.

The chain joins TRBV7-2 to TRBJ2-1, with 7 bases lining up with TRBD2. This CDR3 contains 17 residues. With V trimmed by 3 bases and J by 2 bases, 10 bases remained unmatched. CDR1 is SGHTA and CDR2 is FQGNSA in the germline V gene. The DNA for the CDR3 is TGTGCCAGCAGCTTGGGCGTGGGGACTACCCCCTACAATGAGCAGTTCTTC. It specifies CASSLGVGTTPYNEQFF.

The chain is built from TRBV21-1 and TRBJ2-7; TRBD1, the D gene given by the table, was not confirmed from the DNA. TRBV21-1 is a known pseudogene. The CDR3 totals 16 residues. CDR3 nucleotide sequence: TGTGCCAGCAGCAAAGGAATGCGGACAGGGTCCTACGAGCAGTACTTC. This codes for CASSKGMRTGSYEQYF.

The chain couples TRBV5-1 to TRBJ2-3; TRBD2 aligns across 10 bases. The CDR3 is 16 residues long. V dropped 3 bases and J dropped 0; count of bases not matched to a gene: 4. Germline CDR1 and CDR2: SGHRS and YFSETQ. The CDR3, as DNA: TGCGCCAGCAGCTCTACTAGCGGGATGAGCACAGATACGCAGTATTTT. Translation: CASSSTSGMSTDTQYF.

This clone was observed a single time. This CDR3 reads CASSYERRAGEETQYF. CDR3 bases: TGTGCCAGCAGTTACGAGAGGCGAGCGGGAGAAGAGACCCAGTACTTC. The gene calls are TRBV6-2 or TRBV6-3 and TRBJ2-5; 8 bases match TRBD2. V lost 2 bases to trimming and J lost 3 bases; unmatched junction nucleotides: 8. Germline CDR1 and CDR2: MNHEY and SVGEGT. This CDR3 is built from 16 residues.

The chain recombines TRBV4-3 with TRBJ2-1; perhaps TRBD2 as D (6 bases). Germline values: CDR1 LGHNA, CDR2 YSLEER. The V end was cut by 4 bases, the J end by 10 bases, with 11 bases between. The CDR3 has 12 amino acids. The DNA of the CDR3 is TGCGCCAGCAGCCGGCTGGCGGGAGAGCAGTTCTTC. Translating gives CASSRLAGEQFF.

This chain connects TRBV19 to TRBJ2-4; D is unresolved. The CDR3 covers 17 residues. Trimming pared 4 bases from V and 0 bases from J, leaving 16 bases between. Germline CDR1 and CDR2: LNHDA and SQIVND (reference sequence). CDR3 residues: CASSTPPGPGAKNIQYF. The CDR3 DNA follows: TGTGCCAGTAGTACCCCCCCCGGTCCGGGAGCCAAAAACATTCAGTACTTC.

This clone was observed a single time. This chain uses TRBV20-1 with TRBJ2-1; 9 bases align to TRBD2. Germline CDR1 and CDR2: DFQATT and SNEGSKA (reference sequence). Trimming removed 3 bases from V and 8 bases from J; junction bases left unmatched: 8. The CDR3 length is 14 residues. As DNA, the CDR3 is TGCAGTGCTAGTAGGCTAGCGGGACTCTATGAGCAGTTCTTC. Translated, it gives CSASRLAGLYEQFF.

The J gene is TRBJ1-1, the V gene TRBV18, with D possibly being TRBD1 (5 bases). Per the germline V gene, CDR1 is KGHSH and CDR2 is LQKENI. The length of the CDR3 is 15 residues. The germline V and J ends were trimmed by 4 bases and 1 base, with 13 bases remaining between them. The chain's CDR3 is CASSLGRDSNTEAFF. CDR3 nucleotide sequence: TGTGCCAGCTCACTGGGTAGGGACTCGAACACTGAAGCTTTCTTT. The whole variable domain, remainder taken from reference TRBV18 and TRBJ1-1, is NAGVMQNPRHLVRRRGQEARLRCSPMKGHSHVYWYRQLPEEGLKFMVYLQKENIIDESGMPKERFSAEFPKEGPSILRIQQVVRGDSAAYFCASSLGRDSNTEAFFGQGTRLTVV.

In the case of this clone: The same CDR3 can be traced to other DNA sequences in this sample. The chain employs TRBV12-3 or TRBV12-4 and TRBJ1-5; D unclear. The CDR3 covers 13 residues. V shed 1 base and J shed 6 bases, with 7 bases lying between them. CDR3 in amino acids: CASSLVEGQPQHF. CDR3 DNA sequence: TGTGCCAGCAGTTTAGTTGAGGGTCAGCCCCAGCATTTT.

This clone was recorded many times. V gene TRBV6-2 or TRBV6-3 combines with J gene TRBJ2-7, with TRBD2 as a possible D gene (5 bases). The V and J ends lost 2 bases and 3 bases respectively, with 17 bases between them. CDR3 length: 16 residues. Germline loops: CDR1 MNHEY, CDR2 SVGEGT. The CDR3 here is CASSYGSGSEVYEQYF. For the CDR3, the DNA is TGTGCCAGCAGTTACGGGTCGGGGTCCGAAGTCTACGAGCAGTACTTC.

This rearrangement joins TRBV6-5 to TRBJ2-3; tentatively, D is TRBD1 (6 bases). V was trimmed by 6 bases and J by 2 bases, leaving 15 bases between them. Germline CDR1 is MNHEY and CDR2 is SVGAGI. The CDR3 covers 15 residues. This CDR3 is CASSSGTQNTDTQYF. The CDR3, as DNA: TGTGCCAGCAGCTCCGGGACACAAAACACAGATACGCAGTATTTT.

The CDR3 here is CAISFRQWTSGIPPLNTGELFF. The CDR3 DNA sequence: TGTGCCATCAGTTTCAGGCAATGGACTAGCGGGATCCCGCCGTTGAACACCGGGGAGCTGTTTTTT. This chain connects TRBV10-3 to TRBJ2-2; 12 nucleotides agree with TRBD2. V was clipped by 5 bases and J by 1 base; unmatched bases: 20. The CDR3 length is 22 residues. Germline V gene data show CDR1 as ENHRY and CDR2 as SYGVKD.

The V call is TRBV7-2, the J call TRBJ1-1; TRBD1 matches at 7 bases. This CDR3 region has 16 residues. CDR1 SGHTA and CDR2 FQGNSA come from the germline V gene. V lost 1 base and J lost 1; bases outside the gene matches: 6. CDR3 DNA sequence: TGTGCCAGCAGCTTAGGTGAACGGACAGGGAACACTGAAGCTTTCTTT. Its protein product is CASSLGERTGNTEAFF.

The chain links TRBV6-5 to TRBJ2-1; 8 bases are a match to TRBD2. The CDR3 loop spans 13 amino acids. V was clipped by 5 bases and J by 8 bases; unmatched bases: 5. Germline V CDR1 and CDR2: MNHEY, SVGAGI. The CDR3 loop reads CASSLLAADEQFF. The CDR3, as DNA: TGTGCCAGCAGTCTACTAGCGGCGGATGAGCAGTTCTTC.

This clone was picked up one time. The V gene is TRBV11-3, the J gene TRBJ2-2, with D tentatively TRBD2 (6 bases). The CDR3 has 15 amino acids. V was pared by 3 bases and J by 1 base, with 9 bases between. Germline V gene data show CDR1 as SGHNT and CDR2 as YENEEA. The CDR3 region has the DNA TGTGCCAGCAGCTTTGGAGGGGAGAACACCGGGGAGCTGTTTTTT. Its translation: CASSFGGENTGELFF.